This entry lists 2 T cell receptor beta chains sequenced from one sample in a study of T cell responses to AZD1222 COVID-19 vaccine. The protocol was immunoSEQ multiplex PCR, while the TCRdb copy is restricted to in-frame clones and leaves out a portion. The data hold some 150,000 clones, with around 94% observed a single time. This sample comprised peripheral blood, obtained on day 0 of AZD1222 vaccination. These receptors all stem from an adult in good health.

The CDR3 spells CASTPGGGLSNEQFF. The CDR3 DNA follows: TGTGCCAGCACACCGGGCGGCGGTTTGAGCAATGAGCAGTTCTTC. The chain recombines TRBV7-6 with TRBJ2-1; D remains ambiguous. Trimming removed 7 bases at V and 6 bases at J, with 19 bases between. The CDR3 extends over 15 amino acids. Germline V gene sequence: CDR1 SGHVS, CDR2 FNYEAQ.

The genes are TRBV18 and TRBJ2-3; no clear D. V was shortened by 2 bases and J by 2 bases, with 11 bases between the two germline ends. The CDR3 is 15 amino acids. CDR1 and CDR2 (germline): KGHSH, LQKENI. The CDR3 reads CASSPWARNTDTQYF. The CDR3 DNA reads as TGTGCCAGCTCACCATGGGCAAGGAACACAGATACGCAGTATTTT.